This record covers a single TCR beta chain. The CDR3 has 16 residues. The data were obtained in a study of T cell changes during pregnancy in multiple sclerosis. Sequencing used immunoSEQ multiplex PCR; TCRdb keeps in-frame clones, though not all of them. The sample includes 60,000 to 65,000 clones, over 85% seen only once; the top ten take roughly 1.5%. The starting material was peripheral blood, obtained in the second trimester of pregnancy. The V call is TRBV21-1, the J call TRBJ2-6; TRBD1, the table's D call, lacks a check against the DNA. TRBV21-1 is deemed a pseudogene. The sequence derives from a female donor with multiple sclerosis, enrolled in a pregnancy study. This CDR3 is CASSLQDSSGANVLTF. CDR3 in DNA: TGTGCCAGCAGCCTACAGGACAGCTCTGGGGCCAACGTCCTGACTTTC.